This T cell receptor beta chain was profiled in a study of T cell changes during pregnancy in multiple sclerosis. Sequencing was performed with immunoSEQ multiplex PCR; in TCRdb, only in-frame clones are kept and a portion is missing. The sample lists about 67,000 clones; about 91% were seen once. V was cut by 1 base and J by 2 bases, with 10 bases left in between. Germline V gives CDR1 SEHNR, CDR2 FQNEAQ (reference sequence). The CDR3 length is 15 residues. The chain recombines TRBV7-9 with TRBJ2-3; TRBD1 is a possible D gene (5 bases). This specimen was peripheral blood, taken in the first trimester of pregnancy. The source is a female donor with multiple sclerosis, enrolled in a pregnancy study. In DNA, the CDR3 is TGTGCCAGCAGCTTAGTGGGGCTCCCCACAGATACGCAGTATTTT. It encodes CASSLVGLPTDTQYF.